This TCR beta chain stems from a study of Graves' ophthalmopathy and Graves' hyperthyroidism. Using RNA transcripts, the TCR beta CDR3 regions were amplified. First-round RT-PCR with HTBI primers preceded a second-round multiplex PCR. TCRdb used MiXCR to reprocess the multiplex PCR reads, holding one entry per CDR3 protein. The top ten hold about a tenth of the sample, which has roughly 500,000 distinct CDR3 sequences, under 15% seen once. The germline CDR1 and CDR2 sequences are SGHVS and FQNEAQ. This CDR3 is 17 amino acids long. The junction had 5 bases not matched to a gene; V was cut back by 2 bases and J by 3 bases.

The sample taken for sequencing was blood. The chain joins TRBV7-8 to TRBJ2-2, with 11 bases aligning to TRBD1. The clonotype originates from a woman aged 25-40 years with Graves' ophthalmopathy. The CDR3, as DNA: TGTGCCAGCAGCTTACGGGGGGACAGGGGGTACACCGGGGAGCTGTTTTTT. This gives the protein CASSLRGDRGYTGELFF.